This TCR beta chain derives from a study of monozygotic twins with inflammatory bowel disease. After re-calling the 5' RACE reads, TCRdb lists one entry per CDR3 protein, DNA absent. The ten most abundant clones cover approximately 2.3% of a sample with approximately 420,000 distinct CDR3 sequences. This CDR3 is built from 16 residues. CDR1 is MNHEY and CDR2 is SVGAGI in the germline V gene. The chain uses TRBV6-5 and TRBJ2-7; absent DNA, TCRdb's TRBD2 call cannot be checked. Sequencing was performed on blood. This TCR derives from a human donor with ulcerative colitis or Crohn's disease, or a healthy co-twin of an affected twin (not recorded which). The CDR3 sequence: CASSYKLAGPSYEQYF.